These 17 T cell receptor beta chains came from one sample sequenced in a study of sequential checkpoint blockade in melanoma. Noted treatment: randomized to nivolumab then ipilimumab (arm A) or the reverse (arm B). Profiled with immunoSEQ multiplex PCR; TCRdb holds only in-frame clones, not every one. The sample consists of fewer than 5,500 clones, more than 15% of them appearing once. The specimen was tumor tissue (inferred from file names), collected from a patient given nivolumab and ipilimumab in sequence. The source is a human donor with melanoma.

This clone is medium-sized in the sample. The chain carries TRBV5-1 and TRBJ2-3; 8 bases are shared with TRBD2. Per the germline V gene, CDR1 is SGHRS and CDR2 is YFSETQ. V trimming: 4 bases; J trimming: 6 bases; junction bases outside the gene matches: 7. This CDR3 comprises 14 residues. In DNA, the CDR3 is TGCGCCAGCAGCCTCGGGACTAGTAGTGATACGCAGTATTTT. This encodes CASSLGTSSDTQYF.

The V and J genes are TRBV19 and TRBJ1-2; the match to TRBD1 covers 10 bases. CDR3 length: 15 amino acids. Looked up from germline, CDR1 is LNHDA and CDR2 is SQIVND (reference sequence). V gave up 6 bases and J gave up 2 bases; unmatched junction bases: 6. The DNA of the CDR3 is TGTGCCAGTAGAGGGACAGGGGCCTCGAACTATGGCTACACCTTC. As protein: CASRGTGASNYGYTF.

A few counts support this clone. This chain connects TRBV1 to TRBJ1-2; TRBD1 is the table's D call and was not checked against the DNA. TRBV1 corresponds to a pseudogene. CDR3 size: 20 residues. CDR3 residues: CASSQASEPRTGKDRHGYTF. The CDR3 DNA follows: TGCGCCAGCAGCCAAGCCTCAGAGCCCAGGACAGGAAAGGATCGTCATGGCTACACCTTC.

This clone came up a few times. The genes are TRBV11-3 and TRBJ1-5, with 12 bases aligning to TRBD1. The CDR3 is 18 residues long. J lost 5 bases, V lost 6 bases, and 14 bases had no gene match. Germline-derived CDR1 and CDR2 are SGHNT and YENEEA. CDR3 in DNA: TGTGCCAGCAGTGTTCGTGGGACAGGGGGCATGCTCTATCAGCCCCAGCATTTT. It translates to CASSVRGTGGMLYQPQHF.

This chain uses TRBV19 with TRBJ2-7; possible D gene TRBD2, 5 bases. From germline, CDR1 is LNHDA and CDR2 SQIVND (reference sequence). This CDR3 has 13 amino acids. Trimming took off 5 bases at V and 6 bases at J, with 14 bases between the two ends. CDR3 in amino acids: CASSSPGWGEQYF. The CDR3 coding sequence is TGTGCCAGTAGTTCCCCGGGGTGGGGCGAGCAGTACTTC. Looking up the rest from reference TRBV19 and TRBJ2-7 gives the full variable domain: DGGITQSPKYLFRKEGQNVTLSCEQNLNHDAMYWYRQDPGQGLRLIYYSQIVNDFQKGDIAEGYSVSREKKESFPLTVTSAQKNPTAFYLCASSSPGWGEQYFGPGTRLTVT.

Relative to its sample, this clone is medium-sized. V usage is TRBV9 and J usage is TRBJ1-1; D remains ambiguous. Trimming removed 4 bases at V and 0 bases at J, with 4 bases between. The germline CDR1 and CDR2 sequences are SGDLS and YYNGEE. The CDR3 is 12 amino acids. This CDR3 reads CASSPMNTEAFF. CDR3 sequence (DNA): TGTGCCAGCAGCCCTATGAACACTGAAGCTTTCTTT.

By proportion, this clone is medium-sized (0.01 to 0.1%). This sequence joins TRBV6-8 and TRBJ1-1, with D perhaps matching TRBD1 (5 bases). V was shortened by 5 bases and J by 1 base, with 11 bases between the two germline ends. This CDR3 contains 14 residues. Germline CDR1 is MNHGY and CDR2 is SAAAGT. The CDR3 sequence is CASSEGQPNTEAFF. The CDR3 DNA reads TGTGCCAGCAGTGAGGGGCAGCCGAACACTGAAGCTTTCTTT.

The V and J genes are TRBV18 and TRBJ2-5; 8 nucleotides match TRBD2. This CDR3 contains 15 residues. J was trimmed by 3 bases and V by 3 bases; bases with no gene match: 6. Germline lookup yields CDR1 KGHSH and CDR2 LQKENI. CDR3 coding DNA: TGTGCCAGCTCACCGGGTCCAGCGGGGGAAGAGACCCAGTACTTC. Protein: CASSPGPAGEETQYF.

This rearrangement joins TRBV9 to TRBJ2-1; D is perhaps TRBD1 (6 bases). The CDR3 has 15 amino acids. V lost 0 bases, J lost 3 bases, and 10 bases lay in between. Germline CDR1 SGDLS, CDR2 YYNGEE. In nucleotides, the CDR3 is TGTGCCAGCAGCGTAGGACAGGCGTACTACAATGAGCAGTTCTTC. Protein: CASSVGQAYYNEQFF.

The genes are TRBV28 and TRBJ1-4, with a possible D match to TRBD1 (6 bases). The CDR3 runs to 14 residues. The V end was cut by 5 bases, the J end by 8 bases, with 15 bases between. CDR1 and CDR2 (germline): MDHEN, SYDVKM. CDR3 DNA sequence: TGTGCCAGCAGTCCCACAGGGAGACAGGAAAAACTGTTTTTT. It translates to CASSPTGRQEKLFF.

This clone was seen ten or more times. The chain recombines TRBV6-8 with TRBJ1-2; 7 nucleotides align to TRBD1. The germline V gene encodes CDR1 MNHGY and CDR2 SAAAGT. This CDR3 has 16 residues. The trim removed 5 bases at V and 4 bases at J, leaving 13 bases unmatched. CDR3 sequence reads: CASSALGGGGAYGYTF. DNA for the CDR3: TGTGCCAGCAGTGCCCTCGGGGGAGGGGGCGCCTATGGCTACACCTTC.

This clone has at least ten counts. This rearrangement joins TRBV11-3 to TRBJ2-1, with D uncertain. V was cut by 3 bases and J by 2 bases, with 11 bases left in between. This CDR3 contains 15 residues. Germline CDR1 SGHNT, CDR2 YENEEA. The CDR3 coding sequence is TGTGCCAGCAGCTTGTTGAAGGGAACCTACAATGAGCAGTTCTTC. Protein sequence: CASSLLKGTYNEQFF.

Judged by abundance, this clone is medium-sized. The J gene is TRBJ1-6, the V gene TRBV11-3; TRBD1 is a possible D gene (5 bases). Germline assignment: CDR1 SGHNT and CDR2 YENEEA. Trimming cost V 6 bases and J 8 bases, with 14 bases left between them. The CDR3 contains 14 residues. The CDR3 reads CASRGEGEHSPLHF. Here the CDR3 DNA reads TGTGCCAGCAGAGGGGAAGGGGAGCATTCACCCCTCCACTTT.

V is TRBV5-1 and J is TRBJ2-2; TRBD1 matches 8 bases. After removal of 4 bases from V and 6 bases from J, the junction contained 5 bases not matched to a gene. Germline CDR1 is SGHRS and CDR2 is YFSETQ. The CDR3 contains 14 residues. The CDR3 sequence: CASSPTGDAGELFF. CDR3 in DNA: TGCGCCAGCAGCCCGACAGGGGATGCCGGGGAGCTGTTTTTT.

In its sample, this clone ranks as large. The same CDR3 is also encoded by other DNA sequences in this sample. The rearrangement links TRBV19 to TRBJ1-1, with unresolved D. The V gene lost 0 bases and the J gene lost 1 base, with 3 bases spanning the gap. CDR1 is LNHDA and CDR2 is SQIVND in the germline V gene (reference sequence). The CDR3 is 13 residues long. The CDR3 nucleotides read TGTGCCAGTAGTATAGATCAGAACACTGAAGCTTTCTTT. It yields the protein CASSIDQNTEAFF.

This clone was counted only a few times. Written as DNA, the CDR3 is TGTGCCAGCAGCGCCGGGACAGGGGGCTCTGGAAACACCATATATTTT. It specifies CASSAGTGGSGNTIYF. The V and J genes are TRBV11-3 and TRBJ1-3; TRBD1 agrees at 11 bases. Per germline, CDR1 SGHNT and CDR2 YENEEA. With 5 bases clipped from V and 0 bases from J, the junction kept 3 bases outside the gene matches. The CDR3 is made up of 16 amino acids.

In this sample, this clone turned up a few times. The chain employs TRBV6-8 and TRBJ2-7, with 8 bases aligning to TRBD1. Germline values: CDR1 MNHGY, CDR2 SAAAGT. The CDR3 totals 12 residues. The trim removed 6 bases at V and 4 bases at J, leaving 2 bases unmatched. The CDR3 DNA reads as TGTGCCAGCAGCCGACAGGGGTACGAGCAGTACTTC. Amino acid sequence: CASSRQGYEQYF.